Presented here are 5 T cell receptor beta chains from one specimen sequenced in a study of shared clonotypes between healthy human individuals. Measured with immunoSEQ multiplex PCR; TCRdb has only the in-frame clones, and not every one. The data contain a few million clones, under 95% of them singletons. Material for sequencing was naive CD4+ T cells from PBMCs. Documented subset: CD45RA+ positively selected. The receptors were gathered from a man aged 18 to 30 in good health. Some clones in this sample may be carry-over from other donors' samples.

The V gene is TRBV7-2, the J gene TRBJ2-5; TRBD2 aligns across 7 bases. V was pared by 4 bases and J by 2 bases, with 7 bases of the junction left unmatched. The CDR3 extends over 15 amino acids. Germline lookup yields CDR1 SGHTA and CDR2 FQGNSA. As DNA, the CDR3 is TGTGCCAGCAGCTCCAATAGCGGGCCTCAAGAGACCCAGTACTTC. Translating gives CASSSNSGPQETQYF.

This clone was detected a few times. V usage is TRBV30 and J usage is TRBJ1-1; the D gene is possibly TRBD1 (5 bases). V gave up 6 bases and J gave up 7 bases, with 15 bases separating them. Germline values: CDR1 GTSNPN, CDR2 SVGIG (reference sequence). This CDR3 has 12 residues. CDR3 sequence reads: CACRQKGIEAFF. DNA for the CDR3: TGTGCCTGTCGACAGAAGGGTATTGAAGCTTTCTTT.

The chain has TRBV5-1 and TRBJ2-1, with a possible D match to TRBD2 (5 bases). The CDR3 consists of 13 residues. V lost 0 bases to trimming and J lost 9 bases, with 10 bases between them. Germline CDR1 reads SGHRS; CDR2 reads YFSETQ. The CDR3 here is CASSLVGVAEQFF. In DNA form, the CDR3 reads TGCGCCAGCAGCTTGGTCGGGGTTGCTGAGCAGTTCTTC.

This chain links TRBV7-3 with TRBJ2-5, with D unresolved. Per the germline V gene, CDR1 is SGHTA and CDR2 is FQGTGA. The length of the CDR3 is 13 residues. V shed 2 bases and J shed 4 bases, with 8 bases lying between them. CDR3 protein: CASSLGMAETQYF. As DNA, the CDR3 is TGTGCCAGCAGCTTAGGAATGGCAGAGACCCAGTACTTC.

The gene calls are TRBV5-1 and TRBJ1-1, with D unclear. CDR1 and CDR2 from the germline V gene are SGHRS and YFSETQ. The CDR3 is made up of 14 amino acids. Trimming left V 4 bases short and J 5 bases short, with 15 bases between. The CDR3: CASSLGRVGTEAFF. Written as DNA, the CDR3 is TGCGCCAGCAGCCTTGGAAGGGTCGGGACTGAAGCTTTCTTT.